Listed below are T cell receptor beta chains from one sample, sequenced in a study of blood T cell repertoires in COVID-19. TCRdb's copy holds only in-frame clones and misses some; the assay was immunoSEQ multiplex PCR. The sample records about 64,000 clones, around 80% being singletons. Sequenced: peripheral blood. These receptor sequences come from an older woman with acute or convalescent COVID-19. Each CDR3 is given with its conserved first and last residue. The D gene is left open where the match is weak. Clone size is stated in some rows and not others, as once, few, many or a class when expanded.

clone size | D gene | J gene | V gene | CDR3 DNA | CDR3 protein
. | . | TRBJ1-3 | TRBV19 | TGTGCCAGTAGTATTAGGTATGGAGGGGTGCACTCTGGAAACACCATATATTTT | CASSIRYGGVHSGNTIYF
once | . | TRBJ1-2 | TRBV7-9 | TGTGCCAGCAGCCCCCCGGGAGGGACCTATGGCTACACCTTC | CASSPPGGTYGYTF
. | . | TRBJ2-6 | TRBV5-4 | TGTGCCAGCAGCATAGAACCGGGGGCCAACGTCCTGACTTTC | CASSIEPGANVLTF
. | . | TRBJ1-2 | TRBV6-5 | TGTGCCAGCACCCCGGAGGGCGGAGGATATGGCTACACCTTC | CASTPEGGGYGYTF
. | . | TRBJ2-7 | TRBV25-1 | TGTGCCAGCAGTGAATTAGGCGGGTACCACGAGCAGTACTTC | CASSELGGYHEQYF
. | TRBD1 | TRBJ2-7 | TRBV6-5 | TGTGCCAGCAGACCTCGGGACAGGGGGAGCGACGAGCAGTACTTC | CASRPRDRGSDEQYF
. | TRBD2 | TRBJ2-4 | TRBV7-3 | TGTGCCAGCAGCCTGGCGCGGGGGGCCAAAAACATTCAGTACTTC | CASSLARGAKNIQYF
. | . | TRBJ2-2 | TRBV7-9 | TGTGCCAGCAGCCCCGGCAGCGGAACGAACACCGGGGAGCTGTTTTTT | CASSPGSGTNTGELFF
. | TRBD1 | TRBJ1-2 | TRBV27 | TGTGCCAGCCGGGACAGGGGATATGGCTACACCTTC | CASRDRGYGYTF
. | . | TRBJ1-5 | TRBV30 | TGTGCCTGGAGTCGGGCTGCAGGGAATCAGCCCCAGCATTTT | CAWSRAAGNQPQHF
. | TRBD1 | TRBJ1-2 | TRBV10-1 | TGCGCCAGCCTTGGACAGGGGCCCGGTGGCTACACCTTC | CASLGQGPGGYTF
. | TRBD1 | TRBJ1-1 | TRBV18 | TGTGCCAGCTCACTGAGACAGGGGACTATGAACACTGAAGCTTTCTTT | CASSLRQGTMNTEAFF
. | TRBD1 | TRBJ1-4 | TRBV10-2 | TGCGCCAGCAGTGAAAACGGACAGGCAACTAATGAAAAACTGTTTTTT | CASSENGQATNEKLFF
once | . | TRBJ2-7 | TRBV5-6 | TGTGCCAGCAGCTTAAGCCGCGAGCAGTACTTC | CASSLSREQYF
. | . | TRBJ2-2 | TRBV18 | TGTGCCAGCTCACCACGAGCCGGGGAGCTGTTTTTT | CASSPRAGELFF
once | TRBD1 | TRBJ1-1 | TRBV27 | TGTGCCAGCAGTTTTAACACAGGGGCTGAAGCTTTCTTT | CASSFNTGAEAFF
few | . | TRBJ1-2 | TRBV7-9 | TGTGCCAGCAGCTTAGACAGGGCGATCTATGGCTACACCTTC | CASSLDRAIYGYTF
. | TRBD1 | TRBJ1-1 | TRBV2 | TGTGCCAGCAGAGATGACAGGGGGAACACTGAAGCTTTCTTT | CASRDDRGNTEAFF
. | . | TRBJ2-1 | TRBV15 | TGTGCCACCAGCAGAGATGTGGGGGGAATGGTCAATGAGCAGTTCTTC | CATSRDVGGMVNEQFF
. | TRBD2 | TRBJ2-7 | TRBV20-1 | TGCAGTGCTAGTCCTAGGGGACTAGCGGGGCAGTACGAGCAGTACTTC | CSASPRGLAGQYEQYF
. | TRBD1 | TRBJ1-1 | TRBV13 | TGTGCCAGCAGCTTAGGCCTCGGACAGGGCGCTTTCTTT | CASSLGLGQGAFF
. | . | TRBJ1-4 | TRBV9 | TGTGCCAGCAGCGTAGGTAGGCGCGGTGAAAAACTGTTTTTT | CASSVGRRGEKLFF
. | TRBD1 | TRBJ1-1 | TRBV2 | TGTGCCAGCAGGGGGACAGTTATTGAAGCTTTCTTT | CASRGTVIEAFF
. | TRBD1 | TRBJ1-2 | TRBV6-5 | TGTGCCAGCAGTCCTGGGACAGGGTCTAATGGCTACACCTTC | CASSPGTGSNGYTF
. | . | TRBJ1-4 | TRBV19 | TGTGCCAGTAGTCCTGTCACTAATGAAAAACTGTTTTTT | CASSPVTNEKLFF
once | . | TRBJ1-2 | TRBV27 | TGTGCCAGCAGTTCTCTATCCCAGGGCCTCTATAGCTACACCTTC | CASSSLSQGLYSYTF
. | . | TRBJ1-5 | TRBV19 | TGTGCCAGTAGTATAGGTACCAGGAATAGCAATCAGCCCCAGCATTTT | CASSIGTRNSNQPQHF
. | . | TRBJ1-2 | TRBV5-1 | TGCGCCAGCAGCTTGGGACAGGCCGCTCCCTATGGCTACACCTTC | CASSLGQAAPYGYTF
. | . | TRBJ2-1 | TRBV29-1 | TGCAGCGTTGACACGGGGGGCCAATCCTACAATGAGCAGTTCTTC | CSVDTGGQSYNEQFF
. | . | TRBJ1-4 | TRBV7-9 | TGTGCCAGCAGCCAAGCCCTAGGGGGTAATGAAAAACTGTTTTTT | CASSQALGGNEKLFF
. | TRBD1 | TRBJ1-5 | TRBV15 | TGTGCCACCAGCGAACGCCGGGACAGGGGAAAACAGCCCCAGCATTTT | CATSERRDRGKQPQHF
. | . | TRBJ2-2 | TRBV5-1 | TGCGCCAGCAGCTTCCGAGAGGCCGACACCGGGGAGCTGTTTTTT | CASSFREADTGELFF
. | . | TRBJ1-4 | TRBV6-2/TRBV6-3 | TGTGCCAGCAGCTCCCCTGGCTTAACTAATGAAAAACTGTTTTTT | CASSSPGLTNEKLFF
. | . | TRBJ1-2 | TRBV27 | TGTGCCAGCTCTCAAACCACAGGACAAGGAGGCTACACCTTC | CASSQTTGQGGYTF
. | . | TRBJ2-1 | TRBV6-4 | TGTGCCAGCAGTGTCCTCAGCGGAGGTTACAATGAGCAGTTCTTC | CASSVLSGGYNEQFF
. | . | TRBJ1-3 | TRBV9 | TGTGCCAGCAGCGTAGTCGAAGAACTCTCTGGAAACACCATATATTTT | CASSVVEELSGNTIYF
. | . | TRBJ2-3 | TRBV9 | TGTGCCAGCAGCGACCCTATCGGGGGTTGGTCAGATACGCAGTATTTT | CASSDPIGGWSDTQYF
few | TRBD1 | TRBJ1-2 | TRBV18 | TGTGCCAGCTCACGACCGGGACAGGGGATCGACTATGGCTACACCTTC | CASSRPGQGIDYGYTF
once | . | TRBJ2-2 | TRBV12-2 | TGTGCAAGTCGCCCGAATAGCCTAGCGGGGGGGCTAGGGGACACCGGGGAGCTGTTTTTT | CASRPNSLAGGLGDTGELFF
few | . | TRBJ1-5 | TRBV6-6 | TGTGCCAGCAGTCACGGGACATCTCATCAGCCCCAGCATTTT | CASSHGTSHQPQHF
. | TRBD1 | TRBJ2-2 | TRBV2 | TGTGCCAGCATGGGACAGGGGGCGGCCGGGGAGCTGTTTTTT | CASMGQGAAGELFF